The 4 T cell receptor beta chains reported below all come from one sample, sequenced in a study of siplizumab effects on memory and regulatory T cells. Repertoires were generated with immunoSEQ multiplex PCR, while TCRdb's copy carries only in-frame clones and drops some. The sample contains some 100,000 clones, approximately 92% of which appear only once. Material for sequencing was CD4+ T cells sorted from blood. All receptors come from a human donor in good health. Some clones in this sample may be carry-over from other donors' samples.

V and J are TRBV25-1 and TRBJ2-6, with 8 bases that match TRBD1. Per germline, CDR1 MGHDK and CDR2 SYGVNS. With V trimmed by 1 base and J by 4 bases, 9 bases remained unmatched. This CDR3 region has 18 residues. This CDR3 is CASSESPWTGFGANVLTF. CDR3 nucleotides: TGTGCCAGCAGTGAATCCCCCTGGACAGGGTTCGGGGCCAACGTCCTGACTTTC.

The chain joins TRBV19 to TRBJ2-2; the D gene could be TRBD1 or TRBD2 (5 bases each). With 6 bases removed from V and 4 bases from J, the gap between germline ends came to 15 bases. CDR3 length equals 15 residues. Germline CDR1 and CDR2: LNHDA and SQIVND (reference sequence). This chain's CDR3 is CASRTTTGATGELFF. The CDR3 DNA is TGTGCCAGTAGAACTACCACCGGGGCCACCGGGGAGCTGTTTTTT. Based on the CDR3 plus reference TRBV19 and TRBJ2-2, the full variable domain is DGGITQSPKYLFRKEGQNVTLSCEQNLNHDAMYWYRQDPGQGLRLIYYSQIVNDFQKGDIAEGYSVSREKKESFPLTVTSAQKNPTAFYLCASRTTTGATGELFFGEGSRLTVL.

The J gene is TRBJ1-4, the V gene TRBV5-5, with TRBD1 matching 10 bases. CDR3 length: 17 residues. V trimming: 5 bases; J trimming: 8 bases; junction bases outside the gene matches: 15. CDR1 SGHKS and CDR2 YYEKEE come from the germline V gene (reference sequence). CDR3 nucleotides: TGTGCCAGCAGGGTTTATGGGACAGGGGCCTCCTGGGAAAAACTGTTTTTT. This sequence encodes CASRVYGTGASWEKLFF.

The chain uses TRBV5-1 and TRBJ2-7; 8 bases agree with TRBD2. V dropped 3 bases and J dropped 5; count of bases not matched to a gene: 10. The CDR3 consists of 15 residues. Per germline, CDR1 SGHRS and CDR2 YFSETQ. The CDR3 region has the DNA TGCGCCAGCAGCTCCCGAAGCGGGAGTGGCCACGAGCAGTACTTC. Translating it yields CASSSRSGSGHEQYF.